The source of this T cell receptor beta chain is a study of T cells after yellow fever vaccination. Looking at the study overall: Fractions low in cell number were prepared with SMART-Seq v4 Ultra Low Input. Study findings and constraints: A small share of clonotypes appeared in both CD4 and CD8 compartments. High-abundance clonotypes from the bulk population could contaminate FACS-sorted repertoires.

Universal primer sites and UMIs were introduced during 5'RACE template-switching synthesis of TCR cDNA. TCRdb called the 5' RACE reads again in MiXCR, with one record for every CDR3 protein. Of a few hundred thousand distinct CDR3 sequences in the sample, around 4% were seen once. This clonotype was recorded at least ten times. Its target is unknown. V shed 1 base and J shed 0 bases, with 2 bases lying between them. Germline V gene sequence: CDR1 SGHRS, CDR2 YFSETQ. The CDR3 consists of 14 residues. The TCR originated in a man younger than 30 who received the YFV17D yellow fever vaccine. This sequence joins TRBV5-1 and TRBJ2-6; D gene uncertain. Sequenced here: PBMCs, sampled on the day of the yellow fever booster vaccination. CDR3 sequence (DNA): TGCGCCAGCAGCTTGCTCTCTGGGGCCAACGTCCTGACTTTC. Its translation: CASSLLSGANVLTF. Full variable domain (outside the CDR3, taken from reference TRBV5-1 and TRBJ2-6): KAGVTQTPRYLIKTRGQQVTLSCSPISGHRSVSWYQQTPGQGLQFLFEYFSETQRNKGNFPGRFSGRQFSNSRSEMNVSTLELGDSALYLCASSLLSGANVLTFGAGSRLTVL.